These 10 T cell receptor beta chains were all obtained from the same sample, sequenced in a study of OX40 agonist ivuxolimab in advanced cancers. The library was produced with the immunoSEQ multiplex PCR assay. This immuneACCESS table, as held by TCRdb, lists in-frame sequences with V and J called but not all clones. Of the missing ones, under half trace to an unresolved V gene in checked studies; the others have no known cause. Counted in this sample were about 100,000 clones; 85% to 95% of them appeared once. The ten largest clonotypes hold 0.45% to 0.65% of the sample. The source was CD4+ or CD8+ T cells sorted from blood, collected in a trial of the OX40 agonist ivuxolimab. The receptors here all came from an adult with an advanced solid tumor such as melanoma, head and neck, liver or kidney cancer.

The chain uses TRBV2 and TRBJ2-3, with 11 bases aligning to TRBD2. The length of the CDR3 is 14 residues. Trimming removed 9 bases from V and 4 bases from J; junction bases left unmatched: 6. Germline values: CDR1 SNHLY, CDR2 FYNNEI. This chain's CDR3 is CASLAGGPSDTQYF. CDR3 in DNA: TGTGCCAGTTTAGCGGGAGGGCCCTCAGATACGCAGTATTTT.

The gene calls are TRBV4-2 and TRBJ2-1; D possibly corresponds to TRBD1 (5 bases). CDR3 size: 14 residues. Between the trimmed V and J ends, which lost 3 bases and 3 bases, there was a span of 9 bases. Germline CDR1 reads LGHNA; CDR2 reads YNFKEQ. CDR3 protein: CASSQEGVYNEQFF. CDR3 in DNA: TGTGCCAGCAGCCAGGAAGGGGTCTACAATGAGCAGTTCTTC.

The CDR3 loop is CASSLGGNRNEQFF. CDR3 DNA sequence: TGTGCCAGCTCCCTTGGAGGGAATAGGAATGAGCAGTTCTTC. The chain recombines TRBV6-6 with TRBJ2-1; tentative D call: TRBD2 (6 bases). The CDR3 consists of 14 residues. V lost 8 bases and J 7 bases, leaving 18 bases between the germline ends. Looked up from germline, CDR1 is MNHNY and CDR2 is SVGAGI (reference sequence).

Here the CDR3 reads CARDGRGQAYEQYF. The CDR3 DNA sequence: TGTGCCCGGGACGGGCGCGGGCAAGCTTACGAGCAGTACTTC. V is TRBV30 and J is TRBJ2-7, with D possibly called TRBD1 or TRBD2 (5 bases each). V dropped 8 bases and J dropped 4 bases, with 21 bases sitting between them. The CDR3 contains 14 residues. Germline V gives CDR1 GTSNPN, CDR2 SVGIG (reference sequence).

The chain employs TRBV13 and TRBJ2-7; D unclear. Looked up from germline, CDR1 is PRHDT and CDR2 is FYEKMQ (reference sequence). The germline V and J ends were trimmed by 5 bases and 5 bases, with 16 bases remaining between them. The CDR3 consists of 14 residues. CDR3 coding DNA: TGTGCCAGCAGCCTACTGAATCTTCACGACGAGCAGTACTTC. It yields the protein CASSLLNLHDEQYF.

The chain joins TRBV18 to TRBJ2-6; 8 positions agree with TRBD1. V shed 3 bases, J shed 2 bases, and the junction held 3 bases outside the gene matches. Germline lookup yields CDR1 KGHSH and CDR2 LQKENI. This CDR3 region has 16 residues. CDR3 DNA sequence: TGTGCCAGCTCACCGCCAGGGGGCGCTGGGGCCAACGTCCTGACTTTC. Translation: CASSPPGGAGANVLTF.

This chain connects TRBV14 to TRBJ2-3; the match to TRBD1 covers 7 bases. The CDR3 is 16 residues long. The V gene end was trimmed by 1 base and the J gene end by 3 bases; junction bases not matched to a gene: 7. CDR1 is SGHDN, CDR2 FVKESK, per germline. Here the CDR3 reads CASSQAETGLTDTQYF. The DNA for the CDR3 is TGTGCCAGCAGCCAAGCCGAGACAGGGCTAACAGATACGCAGTATTTT.

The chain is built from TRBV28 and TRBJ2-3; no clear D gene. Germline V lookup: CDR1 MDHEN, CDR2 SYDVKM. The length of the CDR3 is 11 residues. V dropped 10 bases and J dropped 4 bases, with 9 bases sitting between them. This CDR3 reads CATHAADTQYF. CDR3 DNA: TGTGCCACGCACGCAGCAGATACGCAGTATTTT. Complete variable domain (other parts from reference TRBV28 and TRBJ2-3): DVKVTQSSRYLVKRTGEKVFLECVQDMDHENMFWYRQDPGLGLRLIYFSYDVKMKEKGDIPEGYSVSREKKERFSLILESASTNQTSMYLCATHAADTQYFGPGTRLTVL.

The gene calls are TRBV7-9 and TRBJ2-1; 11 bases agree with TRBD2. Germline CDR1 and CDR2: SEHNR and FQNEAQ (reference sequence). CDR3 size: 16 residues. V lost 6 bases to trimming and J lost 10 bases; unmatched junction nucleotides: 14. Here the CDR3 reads CASRKEGSGRAGEQFF. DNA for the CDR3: TGTGCCAGCAGAAAAGAGGGTAGCGGGAGGGCCGGGGAGCAGTTCTTC.

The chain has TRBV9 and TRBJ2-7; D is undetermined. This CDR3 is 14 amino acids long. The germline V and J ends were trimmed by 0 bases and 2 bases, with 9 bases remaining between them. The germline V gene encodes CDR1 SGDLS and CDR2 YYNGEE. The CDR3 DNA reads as TGTGCCAGCAGCGTAGGTGACGGCCCCTACGAGCAGTACTTC. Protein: CASSVGDGPYEQYF.